The T cell receptor (beta chain) described here comes from a study of blood T cell repertoires in COVID-19 (dated by TCRdb to 2018 to 2021). With respect to the entire study: Collaborator samples came from the United States, Italy and Spain and covered acute and convalescent phases of COVID-19. The prospective study material was composed of cDNA or gDNA derived from T cells, B-cell-depleted T cells, or PBMCs. A freely available public database, intended as a resource for researchers studying the immune response to SARS-CoV-2, is where the repertoires were released. The sample metadata nearly always contained a de-identified subject ID, COVID-19 status, age in years and sex. The samples were drawn from the first 160 participants of the ongoing ImmuneRACE study and from about 1,200 subjects provided by 6 global collaborators. HLA class I and class II types, where available, came from metadata supplied by the sample provider rather than from assay-based typing. Subjects who had been exposed to COVID-19, were actively infected with it, or had recovered from it provided the deeply sampled blood TCRbeta repertoires that made up the dataset.

Findings and caveats that apply to the study as a whole: How much clinical and demographic metadata was included differed by source and by participant, and the metadata was provided uncurated.

The immunoSEQ Assay, a bias-controlled multiplex PCR, was used to amplify TCRbeta CDR3 regions from genomic DNA. The source study handled its data this way. Nucleated cell counts per sample were estimated from amplification of reference gene primers within the assay. To quantify the absolute abundance of each unique TCRbeta CDR3 rearrangement, sequence reads were collapsed and filtered. For each sample, productive Simpson clonality was calculated as the square root of Simpson's diversity index across productive rearrangements. What TCRdb holds here is the immuneACCESS table cut down to in-frame rearrangements. Part of the clones is not present; checked against another copy, under half of the missing clones reflect an unresolved V gene, and the others are unexplained. That table gives V, J and clone size, and the DNA gave D and trimming. Counted in this sample were over 150,000 clones; roughly four fifths of them appeared once. In total, the top ten clones hold under 2.5% of the sample.

Reading the germline V gene gives CDR1 MGHRA and CDR2 YSYEKL. The junction carries 12 bases between V and J, which are trimmed by 0 bases and 4 bases respectively. The CDR3 has 15 amino acids, counting the end cysteine and phenylalanine. This entry keeps only the CDR3 DNA: 45 bases, framed from base 1. This clone was observed once. Its antigen specificity is not known. Within one base of it there is no much larger clone, and no base qualities were kept. Whole blood was collected in K2EDTA tubes by collaborating institutions according to the institutions' own protocols. For TCRbeta analysis, collaborators shipped samples in one of three forms: frozen whole blood, isolated PBMCs, or DNA extracted from either of those sample types.

Material: peripheral blood. The chain links TRBV4-1 with TRBJ1-1; TRBD1 is perhaps the D gene, given 5 matching bases. The sequence was obtained from a woman older than 75 with acute or convalescent COVID-19. In nucleotides, the sequence is TGCGCCAGCAGCCAAGATCGGGCGGGGGTCACTGAAGCTTTCTTT. This translates into CASSQDRAGVTEAFF.